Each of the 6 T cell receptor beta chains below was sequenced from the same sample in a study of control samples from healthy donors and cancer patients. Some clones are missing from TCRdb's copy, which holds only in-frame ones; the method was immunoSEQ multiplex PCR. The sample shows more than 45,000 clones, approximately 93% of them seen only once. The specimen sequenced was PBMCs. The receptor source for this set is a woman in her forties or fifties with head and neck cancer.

DNA for the CDR3: TGTGCCAGCATGGACGGCTACTATGGCTACACCTTC. It is translated as CASMDGYYGYTF. V gene TRBV28 combines with J gene TRBJ1-2, with D unresolved. Germline assignment: CDR1 MDHEN and CDR2 SYDVKM. The CDR3 runs 12 residues. V lost 7 bases to trimming and J lost 3 bases, with 9 bases between them.

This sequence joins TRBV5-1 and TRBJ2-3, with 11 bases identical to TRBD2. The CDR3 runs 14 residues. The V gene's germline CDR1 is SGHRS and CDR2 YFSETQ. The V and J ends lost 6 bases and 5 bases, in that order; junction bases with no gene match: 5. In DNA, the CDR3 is TGCGCCAGCACCCTAGCGGGAGGAGAAGATACGCAGTATTTT. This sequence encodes CASTLAGGEDTQYF.

The CDR3 loop reads CASSLVLGAWGTDTQYF. CDR3 coding DNA: TGTGCCAGCAGCTTAGTTTTGGGGGCTTGGGGCACAGATACGCAGTATTTT. V usage is TRBV7-8 and J usage is TRBJ2-3; the D gene is possibly TRBD1 (6 bases). Between the trimmed V and J ends, which lost 1 base and 1 base, there was a span of 15 bases. The CDR3 has 17 residues. The germline CDR1 and CDR2 sequences are SGHVS and FQNEAQ.

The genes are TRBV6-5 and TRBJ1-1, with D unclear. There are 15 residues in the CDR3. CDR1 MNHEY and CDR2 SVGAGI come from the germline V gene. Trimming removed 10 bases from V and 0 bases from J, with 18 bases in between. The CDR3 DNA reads TGTGCCATCAAAACCCCTTACCTCATGAACACTGAAGCTTTCTTT. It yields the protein CAIKTPYLMNTEAFF.

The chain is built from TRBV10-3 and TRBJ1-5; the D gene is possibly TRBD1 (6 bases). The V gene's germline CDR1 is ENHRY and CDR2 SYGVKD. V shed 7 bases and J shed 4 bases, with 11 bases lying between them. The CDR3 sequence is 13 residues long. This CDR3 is CAITRDINQPQHF. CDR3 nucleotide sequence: TGTGCCATCACAAGGGACATTAATCAGCCCCAGCATTTT.

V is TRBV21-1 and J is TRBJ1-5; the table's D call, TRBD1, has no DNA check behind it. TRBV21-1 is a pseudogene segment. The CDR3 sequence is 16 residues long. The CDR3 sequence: CASRPSDRGGNQPQHF. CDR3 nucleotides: TGTGCCAGCAGACCGTCGGACAGGGGCGGCAATCAGCCCCAGCATTTT.